The next 28 T cell receptor beta chains were all read from a single sample in a study of blood T cell repertoires in COVID-19. Clones were read by immunoSEQ multiplex PCR, and TCRdb kept only the in-frame ones, dropping some. This table holds around 500,000 clones, approximately 87% found once. Sequencing used PBMCs or T cells enriched from blood (not recorded which). The receptors derive from a woman in her thirties or forties who had recovered from COVID-19.

This rearrangement joins TRBV20-1 to TRBJ1-1; D perhaps matches TRBD1 (6 bases). CDR1 is DFQATT and CDR2 is SNEGSKA in the germline V gene (reference sequence). V shed 3 bases and J shed 4 bases, with 18 bases lying between them. CDR3 length equals 15 residues. The CDR3, as DNA: TGCAGTGCTAGTGGGGTCAGGGGCTTTATCACTGAAGCTTTCTTT. It is translated as CSASGVRGFITEAFF.

The gene calls are TRBV11-2 and TRBJ2-5; D is uncertain. Germline V gene data show CDR1 as SGHAT and CDR2 as FQNNGV. The V end lost 7 bases, the J end lost 5 bases, and 8 bases lay between the germline ends. The CDR3 sequence is 11 residues long. This CDR3 is CASTPGETQYF. In nucleotides, the CDR3 is TGTGCCAGCACCCCCGGGGAGACCCAGTACTTC.

The rearrangement links TRBV29-1 to TRBJ2-3, with 11 bases lining up with TRBD2. Unmatched junction bases numbered 3, after V lost 6 bases and J lost 1 base. Per the germline V gene, CDR1 is SQVTM and CDR2 is ANQGSEA. The CDR3 runs 14 residues. The CDR3 protein is CSVSGLAGTDTQYF. CDR3 coding DNA: TGCAGCGTCTCGGGACTAGCGGGCACAGATACGCAGTATTTT.

The gene calls are TRBV7-8 and TRBJ1-1; a possible D gene is TRBD1 (6 bases). V lost 8 bases, J lost 4 bases, and 20 bases lay in between. Germline CDR1 SGHVS, CDR2 FQNEAQ. This CDR3 spans 15 amino acids. The CDR3 DNA sequence: TGTGCCAGCCGACCCATGGGGGCGCGCAGCACTGAAGCTTTCTTT. Translation: CASRPMGARSTEAFF.

J is TRBJ1-5 and V is TRBV9; no definite D call. The length of the CDR3 is 15 residues. CDR1 is SGDLS and CDR2 is YYNGEE in the germline V gene. V was clipped by 0 bases and J by 2 bases, with 9 bases between them. Here the CDR3 reads CASSVDSGRNQPQHF. CDR3 in DNA: TGTGCCAGCAGCGTAGACTCGGGTCGCAATCAGCCCCAGCATTTT.

The chain carries TRBV9 and TRBJ2-1, with 9 bases matching TRBD2. Germline V gives CDR1 SGDLS, CDR2 YYNGEE. CDR3 length equals 14 residues. Unmatched junction bases numbered 5, after V lost 3 bases and J lost 7 bases. CDR3 amino acids: CASSETSGPNEQFF. CDR3 bases: TGTGCCAGCAGCGAGACTAGCGGACCTAATGAGCAGTTCTTC.

The chain joins TRBV10-3 to TRBJ2-3, with D perhaps matching TRBD1 (6 bases). Trimming took 10 bases from V and 4 from J, leaving 15 bases between them. Germline assignment: CDR1 ENHRY and CDR2 SYGVKD. The CDR3 has 13 amino acids. In DNA form, the CDR3 reads TGTGCCACCGCCCAGGGGAGCCCAGATACGCAGTATTTT. Its protein is CATAQGSPDTQYF.

This clone has a single count. The J gene is TRBJ2-1, the V gene TRBV7-9; 9 nucleotides align to TRBD2. V shed 5 bases and J 2 bases; nucleotides not matched to a gene: 16. CDR3 length equals 19 residues. The germline V gene has CDR1 SEHNR and CDR2 FQNEAQ (reference sequence). The CDR3 sequence is CASSQAGLATFYTYNEQFF. CDR3 DNA: TGTGCCAGCAGCCAAGCGGGACTAGCCACTTTTTACACCTACAATGAGCAGTTCTTC. The full variable domain, rest sourced from reference TRBV7-9 and TRBJ2-1, is DTGVSQNPRHKITKRGQNVTFRCDPISEHNRLYWYRQTLGQGPEFLTYFQNEAQLEKSRLLSDRFSAERPKGSFSTLEIQRTEQGDSAMYLCASSQAGLATFYTYNEQFFGPGTRLTVL.

V and J are TRBV3-1 (or the pseudogene TRBV3-2) and TRBJ2-1, with D possibly matching TRBD2 (7 bases). The CDR3 covers 15 residues. Germline assignment: CDR1 LGHDT and CDR2 YNNKEL (reference sequence). Trimming stripped 4 bases from V and 1 base from J, with 11 bases between. The CDR3 DNA is TGTGCCAGCAGCCCGAGGGGGGGTTCCTACAATGAGCAGTTCTTC. Translating it yields CASSPRGGSYNEQFF.

The chain recombines TRBV4-1 with TRBJ2-7, with D possibly being TRBD2 (5 bases). Germline V gives CDR1 MGHRA, CDR2 YSYEKL. CDR3 length: 15 residues. The V end was cut by 4 bases, the J end by 0 bases, with 13 bases between. CDR3 protein: CASSPPGSISYEQYF. CDR3 sequence (DNA): TGCGCCAGCAGCCCTCCGGGATCCATCTCCTACGAGCAGTACTTC.

This sequence joins TRBV4-1 and TRBJ2-2, with TRBD1 matching 8 bases. Losses at the gene ends were 4 bases for V and 2 bases for J; bases not matched to a gene: 6. CDR1 is MGHRA, CDR2 YSYEKL, per germline. The CDR3 loop spans 16 amino acids. In DNA form, the CDR3 reads TGCGCCAGCAGCCCGAGACAGGGGACCAACACCGGGGAGCTGTTTTTT. It codes for CASSPRQGTNTGELFF.

V and J are TRBV7-2 and TRBJ2-3, with TRBD2 identical over 11 bases. The CDR3 spans 17 residues. Germline CDR1 reads SGHTA; CDR2 reads FQGNSA. The trim removed 5 bases at V and 2 bases at J, leaving 9 bases unmatched. CDR3 amino acids: CASSLIPGLADTDTQYF. Here the CDR3 DNA reads TGTGCCAGCAGCCTAATTCCGGGACTAGCGGACACAGATACGCAGTATTTT.

V and J are TRBV6-5 and TRBJ1-4; D is possibly TRBD1 (6 bases). From germline, CDR1 is MNHEY and CDR2 SVGAGI. Trimming removed 6 bases from V and 8 bases from J, with 19 bases in between. The CDR3 sequence is 15 residues long. The chain's CDR3 is CASSAEGGAREKLFF. In DNA form, the CDR3 reads TGTGCCAGCAGCGCCGAGGGGGGGGCGCGGGAAAAACTGTTTTTT.

The chain recombines TRBV27 with TRBJ1-5, with 8 bases lining up with TRBD1. The V gene end was trimmed by 1 base and the J gene end by 4 bases; junction bases not matched to a gene: 9. The CDR3 is 17 amino acids. Per germline, CDR1 MNHEY and CDR2 SMNVEV (reference sequence). For the CDR3, the DNA is TGTGCCAGCAGTTTATTTTCCGGGGACAGGTATAATCAGCCCCAGCATTTT. As protein: CASSLFSGDRYNQPQHF.

V gene TRBV18 combines with J gene TRBJ2-5; maybe TRBD1 (5 bases). The length of the CDR3 is 14 residues. The V end was cut by 0 bases, the J end by 4 bases, with 9 bases between. Germline lookup yields CDR1 KGHSH and CDR2 LQKENI. CDR3 amino acids: CASSPPARAETQYF. The CDR3 nucleotides are TGTGCCAGCTCACCACCGGCCAGGGCAGAGACCCAGTACTTC.

This rearrangement joins TRBV4-3 to TRBJ1-4; D is ambiguous. Trimming cost V 0 bases and J 0 bases, with 8 bases left between them. This CDR3 spans 16 amino acids. Germline CDR1 LGHNA, CDR2 YSLEER. CDR3 nucleotide sequence: TGCGCCAGCAGCCAAGAGCGACATGCAACTAATGAAAAACTGTTTTTT. Translation: CASSQERHATNEKLFF.

The chain couples TRBV3-1 (or the pseudogene TRBV3-2) to TRBJ2-5; TRBD1 might be the D (5 bases). Germline V CDR1 and CDR2: LGHDT, YNNKEL (reference sequence). CDR3 length: 16 amino acids. V lost 1 base to trimming and J lost 5 bases, with 17 bases between them. The CDR3 spells CASSQAPWEGVETQYF. The CDR3 DNA sequence: TGTGCCAGCAGCCAAGCTCCCTGGGAAGGGGTGGAGACCCAGTACTTC.

V and J are TRBV7-2 and TRBJ2-5; TRBD2 is a possible D gene (6 bases). V gave up 2 bases and J gave up 2 bases, with 9 bases separating them. Germline CDR1 is SGHTA and CDR2 is FQGNSA. The CDR3 has 14 residues. CDR3 protein: CASSLQRAQETQYF. The CDR3 DNA sequence: TGTGCCAGCAGCTTACAGCGGGCGCAAGAGACCCAGTACTTC.

The chain has TRBV12-3 or TRBV12-4 and TRBJ2-1; no firm D call. This CDR3 is built from 12 residues. Trimming pared 1 base from V and 8 bases from J, leaving 6 bases between. The CDR3 reads CASSLVPDEQFF. CDR3 nucleotide sequence: TGTGCCAGCAGTTTAGTCCCAGATGAGCAGTTCTTC.

A remark on this clone: Other DNA sequences of this sample code for an identical CDR3. The CDR3 DNA sequence: TGTGCCACCAGAGGACAGGGGAACACTGAAGCTTTCTTT. It translates to CATRGQGNTEAFF. The chain recombines TRBV24-1 with TRBJ1-1; 8 positions match TRBD1. The ends lost 7 bases at V and 1 base at J; junction bases unmatched: 1. The CDR3 spans 13 residues. The germline V gene has CDR1 KGHDR and CDR2 SFDVKD.

Note on this clone: Other DNA sequences from this sample encode an identical CDR3 as well. The chain employs TRBV12-3 or TRBV12-4 and TRBJ2-7; weak D call: TRBD2 (6 bases). This CDR3 is built from 12 residues. Trimming left V 6 bases short and J 3 bases short, with 9 bases between. The CDR3 coding sequence is TGTGCCAGCAGGCGCGGGGACTACGAGCAGTACTTC. This gives the protein CASRRGDYEQYF.

The chain uses TRBV4-3 and TRBJ2-3, with 11 bases matching TRBD2. CDR1 LGHNA and CDR2 YSLEER come from the germline V gene. The CDR3 has 16 amino acids. Trimming removed 0 bases from V and 8 bases from J; junction bases left unmatched: 7. This CDR3 reads CASSQEVVLAGGTQYF. CDR3 in DNA: TGCGCCAGCAGCCAAGAGGTTGTGCTAGCGGGAGGTACGCAGTATTTT.

The rearrangement uses TRBV11-3 and TRBJ2-2; D may be TRBD1 (6 bases). There are 13 residues in the CDR3. Trimming took off 2 bases at V and 7 bases at J, with 8 bases between the two ends. Germline CDR1 reads SGHNT; CDR2 reads YENEEA. CDR3 sequence reads: CASSLSGDGELFF. The CDR3 DNA is TGTGCCAGCAGCTTATCAGGGGACGGGGAGCTGTTTTTT.

This chain uses TRBV5-5 with TRBJ1-1; 9 bases fit TRBD1. Looked up from germline, CDR1 is SGHKS and CDR2 is YYEKEE (reference sequence). The CDR3 spans 15 residues. The J segment lost 2 bases and the V segment lost 4 bases, leaving 6 bases of the junction unmatched. The CDR3 nucleotides are TGTGCCAGCAGCCGTTACACAGGGGGCAACACTGAAGCTTTCTTT. As protein: CASSRYTGGNTEAFF.

The chain couples TRBV27 to TRBJ1-1; perhaps TRBD1 as D (6 bases). Germline V CDR1 and CDR2: MNHEY, SMNVEV (reference sequence). Trimming pared 6 bases from V and 6 bases from J, leaving 17 bases between. This CDR3 is 14 amino acids long. Here the CDR3 reads CASRGGVPPAEAFF. CDR3 nucleotide sequence: TGTGCCAGCAGAGGGGGGGTTCCTCCCGCTGAAGCTTTCTTT.

This chain links TRBV4-1 with TRBJ2-7, with no clear D. Germline assignment: CDR1 MGHRA and CDR2 YSYEKL. V dropped 0 bases and J dropped 6 bases, with 9 bases sitting between them. The CDR3 loop spans 13 amino acids. CDR3 coding DNA: TGCGCCAGCAGCCAAGACCCCACTTTCGAGCAGTACTTC. Residues: CASSQDPTFEQYF.

J is TRBJ2-3 and V is TRBV4-1; TRBD2 matches at 10 bases. This CDR3 is 16 amino acids long. Unmatched junction bases numbered 2, after V lost 1 base and J lost 1 base. Germline V gene lookup returns CDR1 MGHRA and CDR2 YSYEKL. The CDR3 reads CASSQGSGGGTDTQYF. DNA of the CDR3: TGCGCCAGCAGCCAAGGCAGCGGGGGGGGCACAGATACGCAGTATTTT.

As regards this clone: The sample holds other DNA sequences that translate to the same CDR3. The chain carries TRBV12-3 or TRBV12-4 and TRBJ1-4; D is unclear. V was clipped by 3 bases and J by 4 bases, with 3 bases between them. This CDR3 has 12 residues. CDR3 DNA: TGTGCCAGCAGTTTTAGTAATGAAAAACTGTTTTTT. This sequence encodes CASSFSNEKLFF.